This is a list of T cell receptor beta chains from one sample in a study of blood T cell repertoires in COVID-19. Libraries were prepared by immunoSEQ multiplex PCR; TCRdb keeps only in-frame clonotypes and omits some of them. This table has roughly 100,000 clones, around 79% appearing once. The sequenced sample was peripheral blood. The receptors come from a man aged 65 to 79 with active or convalescent COVID-19. CDR3s include the opening cysteine and the closing phenylalanine or tryptophan. A D gene is named only where the DNA matches it firmly. The listing skips clone size in some rows; elsewhere it reads once, few, many or a size class.

V	size	D	J	CDR3	DNA
TRBV3-1/TRBV3-2	-	TRBD2	TRBJ2-1	CASSQSLAYNEQFF	TGTGCCAGCAGCCAATCACTAGCGTACAATGAGCAGTTCTTC
TRBV19	-	-	TRBJ1-3	CASNGRGRNTIYF	TGTGCCAGTAACGGCAGGGGAAGGAACACCATATATTTT
TRBV24-1	-	-	TRBJ2-2	CATSDLMRGQTGELFF	TGTGCCACCAGTGATTTGATGAGAGGCCAAACCGGGGAGCTGTTTTTT
TRBV10-3	few	-	TRBJ1-5	CAISESRADNQPQHF	TGTGCCATCAGTGAGTCGAGGGCAGACAATCAGCCCCAGCATTTT
TRBV5-1	-	-	TRBJ1-1	CASSHTGGRTEAFF	TGCGCCAGCAGCCATACGGGGGGAAGAACTGAAGCTTTCTTT
TRBV10-3	many	-	TRBJ1-2	CAISESTQGGGYTF	TGTGCCATCAGTGAGTCCACCCAGGGTGGCGGCTACACCTTC
TRBV5-1	-	-	TRBJ1-1	CASRGGKLNTEAFF	TGCGCCAGCAGAGGAGGTAAACTGAACACTGAAGCTTTCTTT
TRBV10-1	-	-	TRBJ2-3	CASNREPGDTQYF	TGCGCCAGCAATCGGGAGCCGGGAGATACGCAGTATTTT
TRBV5-1	-	-	TRBJ1-2	CASSLMRLSNYGYTF	TGCGCCAGCAGCTTGATGCGACTCTCTAACTATGGCTACACCTTC
TRBV29-1	-	-	TRBJ2-7	CSVITGREGYEQYF	TGCAGCGTTATAACGGGCAGGGAAGGCTACGAGCAGTACTTC
TRBV7-2	-	-	TRBJ1-4	CASSLGGEGKLFF	TGTGCCAGCAGCTTAGGGGGGGAGGGAAAACTGTTTTTT
TRBV27	few	TRBD1	TRBJ2-7	CASSPDRGGYEQYF	TGTGCCAGCAGTCCCGACAGGGGTGGTTACGAGCAGTACTTC
TRBV5-1	-	TRBD1	TRBJ1-1	CASSLGEGANTEAFF	TGCGCCAGCAGCTTGGGTGAGGGGGCTAACACTGAAGCTTTCTTT
TRBV19	-	TRBD1	TRBJ2-7	CASSILGQGEFYEQYF	TGTGCCAGTAGTATTCTTGGGCAGGGGGAATTTTACGAGCAGTACTTC
TRBV10-3	few	TRBD1	TRBJ2-2	CAISESLGQGSPGELFF	TGTGCCATCAGTGAGTCTTTGGGACAGGGGTCCCCCGGGGAGCTGTTTTTT
TRBV6-6	-	-	TRBJ1-2	CASSPEGHYGYTF	TGTGCCAGCAGTCCCGAGGGCCACTATGGCTACACCTTC
TRBV5-5	-	-	TRBJ2-2	CASSRGANSNTGELFF	TGTGCCAGCAGCCGGGGGGCCAACTCGAACACCGGGGAGCTGTTTTTT
TRBV24-1	-	TRBD1	TRBJ2-1	CATGGAGTGENNEQFF	TGTGCCACCGGAGGCGCCGGGACAGGGGAGAACAATGAGCAGTTCTTC
TRBV18	-	TRBD2	TRBJ2-3	CASLSGGEDTQYF	TGTGCCAGCTTAAGCGGGGGGGAAGATACGCAGTATTTT
TRBV18	-	TRBD1	TRBJ2-3	CASSPGQGLHTQYF	TGTGCCAGCTCACCGGGACAGGGGCTTCATACGCAGTATTTT
TRBV5-4	-	TRBD2	TRBJ2-1	CASSLAGTSGNEQFF	TGTGCCAGCAGCTTGGCCGGGACTAGCGGGAATGAGCAGTTCTTC
TRBV7-2	-	-	TRBJ1-1	CASSLVAQGPTEAFF	TGTGCCAGCAGCTTAGTAGCCCAGGGTCCAACTGAAGCTTTCTTT
TRBV14	-	TRBD2	TRBJ2-3	CASSLISGGATDTQYF	TGTGCCAGCAGCCTTATTAGCGGGGGGGCCACAGATACGCAGTATTTT
TRBV6-6	few	TRBD1	TRBJ1-2	CASSPDRGHGYTF	TGTGCCAGCAGCCCCGACAGGGGGCATGGCTACACCTTC
TRBV5-1	once	TRBD1	TRBJ2-2	CASSPLTGANTGELFF	TGCGCCAGCAGCCCCCTGACAGGGGCAAACACCGGGGAGCTGTTTTTT
TRBV6-6	-	TRBD1	TRBJ1-5	CASTEGQYNQPQHF	TGTGCCAGCACCGAGGGACAGTACAATCAGCCCCAGCATTTT
TRBV12-3/TRBV12-4	-	-	TRBJ1-5	CASRDTDQPQHF	TGTGCCAGCAGGGACACAGATCAGCCCCAGCATTTT
TRBV6-5	once	TRBD1	TRBJ1-2	CASGSPGGNYGYTF	TGTGCCAGCGGTTCACCAGGGGGAAACTATGGCTACACCTTC
TRBV18	-	-	TRBJ1-2	CASSRSDTYGYTF	TGTGCCAGCTCACGGTCCGACACTTATGGCTACACCTTC
TRBV30	-	-	TRBJ2-1	CAWSWGGEQFF	TGTGCCTGGAGTTGGGGAGGTGAGCAGTTCTTC
TRBV15	-	TRBD1	TRBJ2-5	CATSKTRDRGGTQYF	TGTGCCACCAGCAAGACCCGGGACAGGGGCGGGACCCAGTACTTC
TRBV6-1	-	-	TRBJ1-2	CASSERGNYGYTF	TGTGCCAGCAGTGAACGGGGGAACTATGGCTACACCTTC
TRBV6-1	once	TRBD1	TRBJ2-2	CASSLDRGGTGELFF	TGTGCCAGCAGTTTGGACAGGGGAGGGACCGGGGAGCTGTTTTTT
TRBV4-1	-	TRBD1	TRBJ1-2	CASSQVGQGGYGYTF	TGCGCCAGCAGCCAAGTGGGACAGGGAGGCTATGGCTACACCTTC
TRBV5-1	-	TRBD2	TRBJ2-5	CASSVLLAGEETQYF	TGCGCCAGCAGCGTGCTACTAGCGGGTGAAGAGACCCAGTACTTC